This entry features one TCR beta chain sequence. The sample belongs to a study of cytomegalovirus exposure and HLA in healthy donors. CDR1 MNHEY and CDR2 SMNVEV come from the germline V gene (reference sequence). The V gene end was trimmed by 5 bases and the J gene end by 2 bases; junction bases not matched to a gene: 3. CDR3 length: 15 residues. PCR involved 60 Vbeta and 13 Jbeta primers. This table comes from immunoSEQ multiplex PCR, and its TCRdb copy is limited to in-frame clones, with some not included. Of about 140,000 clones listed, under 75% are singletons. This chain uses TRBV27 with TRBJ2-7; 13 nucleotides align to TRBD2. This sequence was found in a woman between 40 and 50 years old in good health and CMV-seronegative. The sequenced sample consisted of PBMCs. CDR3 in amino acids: CASSLTSGGAYEQYF. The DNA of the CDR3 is TGTGCCAGCAGTCTAACTAGCGGGGGGGCCTACGAGCAGTACTTC.